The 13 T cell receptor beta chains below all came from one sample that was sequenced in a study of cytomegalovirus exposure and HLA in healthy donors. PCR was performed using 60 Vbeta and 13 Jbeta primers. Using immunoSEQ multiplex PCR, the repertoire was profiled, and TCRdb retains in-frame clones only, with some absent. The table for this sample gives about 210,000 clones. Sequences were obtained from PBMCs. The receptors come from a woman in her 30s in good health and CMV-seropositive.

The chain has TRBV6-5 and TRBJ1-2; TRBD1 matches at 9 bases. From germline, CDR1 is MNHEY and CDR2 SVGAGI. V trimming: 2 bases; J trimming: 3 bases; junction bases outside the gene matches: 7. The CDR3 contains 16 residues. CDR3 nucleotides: TGTGCCAGCAGTTACCTCCCGGGACAGGGAGACTATGGCTACACCTTC. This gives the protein CASSYLPGQGDYGYTF.

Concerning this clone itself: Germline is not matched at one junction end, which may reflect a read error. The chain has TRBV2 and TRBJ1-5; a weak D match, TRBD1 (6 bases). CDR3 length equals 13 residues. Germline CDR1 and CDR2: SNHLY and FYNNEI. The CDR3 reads CASSGGGNRPQHF. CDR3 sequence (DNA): TGTGCCAGCTCGGGGGGGGGCAATCGGCCCCAGCATTTT.

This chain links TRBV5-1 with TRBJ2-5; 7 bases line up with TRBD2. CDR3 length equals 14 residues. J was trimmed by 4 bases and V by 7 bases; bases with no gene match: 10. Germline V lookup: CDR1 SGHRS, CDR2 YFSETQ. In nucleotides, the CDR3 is TGCGCCAGCTGTCGGACCAGCGGGGTAGAGACCCAGTACTTC. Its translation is CASCRTSGVETQYF.

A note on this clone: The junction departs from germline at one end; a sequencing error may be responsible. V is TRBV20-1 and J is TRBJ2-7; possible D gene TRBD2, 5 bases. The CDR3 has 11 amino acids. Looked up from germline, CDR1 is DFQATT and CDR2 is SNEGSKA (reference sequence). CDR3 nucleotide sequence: TGCAGTGCTAGAGATCAACTAGGAGAGGACTTC. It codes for CSARDQLGEDF.

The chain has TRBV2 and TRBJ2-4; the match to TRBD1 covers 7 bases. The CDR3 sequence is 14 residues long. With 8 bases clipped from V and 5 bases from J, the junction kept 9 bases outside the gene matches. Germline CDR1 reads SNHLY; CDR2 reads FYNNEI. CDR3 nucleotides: TGTGCCAGCCGACTGGTAGGGGGCCAAAACATTCAGTACTTC. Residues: CASRLVGGQNIQYF.

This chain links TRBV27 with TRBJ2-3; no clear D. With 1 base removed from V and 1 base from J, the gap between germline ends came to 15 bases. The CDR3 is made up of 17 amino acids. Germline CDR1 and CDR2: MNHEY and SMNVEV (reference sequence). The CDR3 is CASSLLQKAGGTDTQYF. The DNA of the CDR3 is TGTGCCAGCAGTTTATTGCAGAAGGCTGGAGGCACAGATACGCAGTATTTT.

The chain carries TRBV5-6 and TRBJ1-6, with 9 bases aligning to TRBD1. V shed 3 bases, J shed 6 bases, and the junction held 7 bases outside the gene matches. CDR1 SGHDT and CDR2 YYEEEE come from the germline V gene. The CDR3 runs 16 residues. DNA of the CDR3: TGTGCCAGCAGCTCCCGGGACAGGGCCCCTAATTCACCCCTCCACTTT. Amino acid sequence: CASSSRDRAPNSPLHF.

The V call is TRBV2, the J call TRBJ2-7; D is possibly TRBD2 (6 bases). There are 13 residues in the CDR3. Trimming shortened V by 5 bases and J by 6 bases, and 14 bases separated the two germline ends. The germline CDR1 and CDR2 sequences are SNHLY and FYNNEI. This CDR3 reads CASSLGGTSEQYF. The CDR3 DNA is TGTGCCAGCAGTCTCGGGGGTACGAGCGAGCAGTACTTC.

The CDR3 here is CASSLAGERNQPQHF. The CDR3 DNA reads TGTGCCAGCAGCTTAGCAGGGGAACGCAATCAGCCCCAGCATTTT. The chain is built from TRBV7-6 and TRBJ1-5; the D gene is possibly TRBD1 (5 bases). Germline V gives CDR1 SGHVS, CDR2 FNYEAQ. Trimming cost V 0 bases and J 2 bases, with 8 bases left between them. The CDR3 runs 15 residues.

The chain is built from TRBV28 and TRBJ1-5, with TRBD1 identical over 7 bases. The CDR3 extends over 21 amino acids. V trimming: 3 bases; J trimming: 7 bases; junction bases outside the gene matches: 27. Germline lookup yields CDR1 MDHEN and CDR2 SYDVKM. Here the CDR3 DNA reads TGTGCCAGCAGTTTTTCGGTATCGGGGTGGAGCTGGACAGGAAACGGCCAGCCCCAGCATTTT. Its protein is CASSFSVSGWSWTGNGQPQHF. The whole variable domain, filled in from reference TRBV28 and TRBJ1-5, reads DVKVTQSSRYLVKRTGEKVFLECVQDMDHENMFWYRQDPGLGLRLIYFSYDVKMKEKGDIPEGYSVSREKKERFSLILESASTNQTSMYLCASSFSVSGWSWTGNGQPQHFGDGTRLSIL.

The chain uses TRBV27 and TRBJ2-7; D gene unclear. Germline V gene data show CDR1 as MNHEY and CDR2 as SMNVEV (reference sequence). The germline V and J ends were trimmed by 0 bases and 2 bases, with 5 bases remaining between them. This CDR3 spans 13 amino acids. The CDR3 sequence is CASSLSAAYEQYF. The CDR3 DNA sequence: TGTGCCAGCAGTTTATCCGCGGCCTACGAGCAGTACTTC.

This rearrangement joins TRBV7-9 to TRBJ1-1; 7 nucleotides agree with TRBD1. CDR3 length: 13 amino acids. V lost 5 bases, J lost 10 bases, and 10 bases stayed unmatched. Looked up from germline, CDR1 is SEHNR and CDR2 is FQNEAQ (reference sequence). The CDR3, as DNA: TGTGCCAGCAGCCCAATAACAGGGGTGGGAGCTTTCTTT. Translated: CASSPITGVGAFF.

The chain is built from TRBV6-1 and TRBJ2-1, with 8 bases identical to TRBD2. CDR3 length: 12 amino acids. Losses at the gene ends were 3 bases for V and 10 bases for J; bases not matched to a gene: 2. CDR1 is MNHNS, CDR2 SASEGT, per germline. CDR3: CASSDLAGEQFF. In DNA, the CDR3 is TGTGCCAGCAGTGATTTAGCGGGGGAGCAGTTCTTC.